The sequence of this T cell receptor beta chain was determined in a study of T cell responses to AZD1222 COVID-19 vaccine (dated by TCRdb to the early 2020s). In terms of the full investigation: AZD1222 recipients given second doses at about 4 weeks or at about 12 weeks were pooled, since spike-specific TCR depth and breadth were not found to differ between the two schedules. TCR sequencing was performed for over 230 trial participants, of whom about 200 were given two doses of AZD1222 and approximately 26 were given two doses of MenACWY control vaccine. Trial participants were enrolled by age into subgroups of 18-55, 56-69 and 70-plus years, and about 150, 27 and 61 TCR-sequenced participants, respectively, were included in these subgroups. The research as a whole found: Because no day 14 peak-response samples were available, the repertoires could be characterized only after the peak T cell response. Participants were mostly white British, with more females than males. The authors suggested clonal diversity may have been underestimated. The 56-69-year group was small, and its depth increase did not reach significance, likely because of low power. The vaccine-associated CD4 TCRs covered the entire spike protein, and the dominant responses fell in regions 160-218 and 743-854. Epitopes outside the regions mutated in the B.1.351 and B.1.1.7 variants were reportedly recognized by nearly half of the unique spike-specific TCRs. Conclusions about previously exposed vaccinees were limited because only a handful of AZD1222 recipients were SARS-CoV-2 seropositive at baseline. After two AZD1222 doses, both the breadth and the depth of spike-specific TCRs were significantly higher than at day 0 and than in MenACWY recipients.

The CDR3 regions of human TCRbeta chains were analyzed by immunosequencing. The source study handled its data this way. TCRs in the repertoires were compared against a reference library of SARS-CoV-2-specific TCRs that had been generated with the MIRA antigen-specificity platform. Breadth meant the fraction of unique TCRs that were SARS-CoV-2-associated, whereas depth meant the fraction of total T cells that were SARS-CoV-2-associated. Using the MIRA data, each spike-specific TCR was mapped to the spike region that the TCR reacts to and placed in a CD4 or CD8 class. Log10-transformed breadth and depth values were compared by one-way ANOVA with Sidak's multiple comparisons tests. As stored in TCRdb, this immuneACCESS dataset retains in-frame rearrangements with V and J assigned. A fraction of the clones does not appear; measured against another copy, unresolved V genes explain less than half of the discrepancy, and the remainder lacks a known reason. V and J calls and clone size are copied from that table; D and trimming were computed from the DNA. For this sample the table gives under 120,000 clones, of which around 90% were detected only once. The ten largest account for roughly 1.1% of the sample.

As concerns this clone: The specificity of this receptor is unknown. No base qualities exist here, and no much larger clone lies one base off it.

This sample's time point label indicates: baseline before first vaccination. Vaccinee samples came from UK trials COV001 and COV002, including a single-blind randomized controlled phase 2/3 trial of AZD1222 (ChAdOx1 nCoV-19) in healthy adults. For TCRbeta chain sequencing, PBMC samples from trial participants were taken at day 0 and at day 28 after the second dose. The CDR3 holds 19 amino acids from the cysteine to the phenylalanine. Of all the DNA, just the CDR3 is kept, 57 bases in frame from base 1. The TCR originated in an adult in good health. The receptor chain draws on TRBV21-1 and TRBJ2-3; the table assigns TRBD2, which was not confirmed against the DNA. TRBV21-1 counts as a pseudogene. This sample comprised peripheral blood, obtained on day 0 of AZD1222 vaccination. The base sequence is TGTGCCAGCAGCACCCTAACTCCCGGCGCTAGCCGAAGCACAGATACGCAGTATTTT. Protein translation: CASSTLTPGASRSTDTQYF.